The 20 T cell receptor beta chains presented below share a single source sample, sequenced in a study of shared clonotypes between healthy human individuals. Sequenced by immunoSEQ multiplex PCR; TCRdb stores in-frame clones only, minus some. The sample carries 2 million to 2.5 million clones, approximately 96% recorded once. The sample was naive CD4+ T cells sorted from blood. Subset: CD45RA+ positively selected. These receptors were taken from a man aged 18 to 29 in good health.

The chain recombines TRBV4-3 with TRBJ2-3, with TRBD2 as a possible D gene (5 bases). V gave up 0 bases and J gave up 4 bases, with 11 bases separating them. The germline V gene has CDR1 LGHNA and CDR2 YSLEER. This CDR3 is built from 15 residues. CDR3 in amino acids: CASSQDTASSDTQYF. The CDR3 nucleotides read TGCGCCAGCAGCCAAGATACGGCTAGCTCAGATACGCAGTATTTT.

V and J are TRBV5-4 and TRBJ2-5; D gene ambiguous. With 0 bases removed from V and 4 bases from J, the gap between germline ends came to 10 bases. This CDR3 region has 14 residues. CDR1 and CDR2 (germline): SGHNT, YYREEE (reference sequence). CDR3 bases: TGTGCCAGCAGCTTGGTGGGCAAGGGAGAGACCCAGTACTTC. Protein product: CASSLVGKGETQYF.

The CDR3 is CASSLFLAGDHEQFF. CDR3 DNA sequence: TGTGCCAGCAGCTTGTTTCTAGCGGGAGATCATGAGCAGTTCTTC. The J gene is TRBJ2-1, the V gene TRBV5-6; TRBD2 matches at 10 bases. CDR1 and CDR2 from the germline V gene are SGHDT and YYEEEE. CDR3 length: 15 residues. Trimming at V came to 1 base and at J to 8 bases, leaving 6 bases not matched to a gene.

The chain joins TRBV6-5 to TRBJ2-2; D is unresolved. Per germline, CDR1 MNHEY and CDR2 SVGAGI. With 7 bases removed from V and 0 bases from J, the gap between germline ends came to 9 bases. This CDR3 region has 14 residues. The CDR3 loop is CASTLDPNTGELFF. As DNA, the CDR3 is TGTGCCAGCACCTTGGACCCGAACACCGGGGAGCTGTTTTTT.

In this sample, this clone turned up once. The chain is built from TRBV6-1 and TRBJ2-5; possibly TRBD1 for D (5 bases). The CDR3 runs to 16 residues. The germline V gene encodes CDR1 MNHNS and CDR2 SASEGT. With 2 bases removed from V and 5 bases from J, the gap between germline ends came to 18 bases. The CDR3 DNA is TGTGCCAGCAGTGAACCGCTCGTGAGTAGACAGGAGACCCAGTACTTC. Translation: CASSEPLVSRQETQYF.

This chain joins TRBV30 and TRBJ2-7, with D tentatively TRBD2 (5 bases). Trimming took off 2 bases at V and 6 bases at J, with 8 bases between the two ends. Germline loops: CDR1 GTSNPN, CDR2 SVGIG (reference sequence). This CDR3 has 11 amino acids. CDR3 region: CAWSSAGEQYF. As DNA, the CDR3 is TGTGCCTGGAGTTCGGCGGGCGAGCAGTACTTC.

V and J are TRBV2 and TRBJ2-3, with D perhaps matching TRBD2 (5 bases). Trimming left V 3 bases short and J 2 bases short, with 15 bases between. Germline V gene data show CDR1 as SNHLY and CDR2 as FYNNEI. The CDR3 sequence is 16 residues long. The CDR3 is CASSDTPSQFTDTQYF. The DNA of the CDR3 is TGTGCCAGCAGTGATACCCCTAGCCAATTCACAGATACGCAGTATTTT.

The gene calls are TRBV6-1 and TRBJ2-5; D assignment may be TRBD1 or TRBD2 (5 bases each). The V gene's germline CDR1 is MNHNS and CDR2 SASEGT. Between the trimmed V and J ends, which lost 3 bases and 2 bases, there was a span of 13 bases. This CDR3 contains 15 residues. CDR3 residues: CASSDRGRRQETQYF. In nucleotides, the CDR3 is TGTGCCAGCAGTGATAGGGGACGGAGGCAAGAGACCCAGTACTTC.

This clone appeared a single time. The chain is built from TRBV2 and TRBJ2-2; tentative D call: TRBD2 (6 bases). The CDR3 extends over 16 amino acids. The V gene's germline CDR1 is SNHLY and CDR2 FYNNEI. The ends were cut back, 8 bases at V and 0 bases at J, with 16 bases in the middle. CDR3 bases: TGTGCCAGCCGGGACTCCCCTTATACGAACACCGGGGAGCTGTTTTTT. Translated, it gives CASRDSPYTNTGELFF.

As for this clone: This sample includes further DNA sequences coding for the same CDR3. The chain carries TRBV28 and TRBJ1-2; no definite D call. V was cut by 4 bases and J by 6 bases, with 3 bases left in between. The CDR3 totals 10 residues. The germline V gene has CDR1 MDHEN and CDR2 SYDVKM. The CDR3 sequence: CASSSDGYTF. As DNA, the CDR3 is TGTGCCAGCAGTTCAGATGGCTACACCTTC.

This rearrangement joins TRBV4-1 to TRBJ2-7; D assignment may be TRBD1 or TRBD2 (5 bases each). There are 17 residues in the CDR3. From germline, CDR1 is MGHRA and CDR2 YSYEKL. Trimming pared 0 bases from V and 5 bases from J, leaving 20 bases between. Here the CDR3 DNA reads TGCGCCAGCAGCCAAGACGGCTCAGGGCGGGTTGTAAACGAGCAGTACTTC. Its translation is CASSQDGSGRVVNEQYF.

The chain uses TRBV4-1 and TRBJ2-2; possibly TRBD1 or TRBD2 for D (5 bases each). Germline V gene sequence: CDR1 MGHRA, CDR2 YSYEKL. CDR3 size: 16 residues. Trimming cost V 0 bases and J 6 bases, with 14 bases left between them. For the CDR3, the DNA is TGCGCCAGCAGCCAAGACCATGGGGGATGGCCCGGGGAGCTGTTTTTT. Encoded protein: CASSQDHGGWPGELFF.

V gene TRBV6-6 combines with J gene TRBJ1-2, with 10 nucleotides matching TRBD1. The trim removed 2 bases at V and 2 bases at J, leaving 5 bases unmatched. CDR3 length equals 16 residues. In germline, CDR1 is MNHNY, CDR2 SVGAGI (reference sequence). The CDR3 protein is CASSYRQGAGNYGYTF. CDR3 bases: TGTGCCAGCAGTTACCGACAGGGGGCAGGAAACTATGGCTACACCTTC.

The chain employs TRBV7-2 and TRBJ1-1; no definite D call. Deletions cut 5 bases from V and 0 bases from J, with 10 bases between. This CDR3 has 14 residues. Looked up from germline, CDR1 is SGHTA and CDR2 is FQGNSA. In DNA form, the CDR3 reads TGTGCCAGCAGCATGACGACCCTGAACACTGAAGCTTTCTTT. Translating it yields CASSMTTLNTEAFF. Using reference TRBV7-2 and TRBJ1-1 for the parts outside the CDR3, the full variable domain is GAGVSQSPSNKVTEKGKDVELRCDPISGHTALYWYRQSLGQGLEFLIYFQGNSAPDKSGLPSDRFSAERTGGSVSTLTIQRTQQEDSAVYLCASSMTTLNTEAFFGQGTRLTVV.

This chain links TRBV2 with TRBJ2-2; D is unresolved. The germline V gene has CDR1 SNHLY and CDR2 FYNNEI. The CDR3 covers 14 residues. With 7 bases removed from V and 2 bases from J, the gap between germline ends came to 11 bases. CDR3 bases: TGTGCCAGCAATAGGGTACCTAACACCGGGGAGCTGTTTTTT. As protein: CASNRVPNTGELFF.

The rearrangement joins TRBV5-1 to TRBJ2-1; TRBD2 matches at 10 bases. The V gene end was trimmed by 0 bases and the J gene end by 6 bases; junction bases not matched to a gene: 6. Germline assignment: CDR1 SGHRS and CDR2 YFSETQ. The CDR3 sequence is 16 residues long. CDR3 sequence reads: CASSLEQRGGSNEQFF. The DNA for the CDR3 is TGCGCCAGCAGCTTGGAACAGCGGGGGGGCAGCAATGAGCAGTTCTTC.

The J gene is TRBJ2-7, the V gene TRBV27, with a tentative D call TRBD2 (5 bases). Germline-derived CDR1 and CDR2 are MNHEY and SMNVEV (reference sequence). The CDR3 runs to 12 residues. V was trimmed by 6 bases and J by 3 bases, leaving 9 bases between them. CDR3 amino acids: CASRGRNYEQYF. As DNA, the CDR3 is TGTGCCAGCAGGGGGAGAAACTACGAGCAGTACTTC.

This chain connects TRBV29-1 to TRBJ2-3; D remains ambiguous. The CDR3 has 13 residues. The germline gives CDR1 SQVTM, CDR2 ANQGSEA. Trimming took 8 bases from V and 3 from J, leaving 15 bases between them. The CDR3 loop reads CSLLDLSTDTQYF. The CDR3 coding sequence is TGCAGCCTTTTAGACCTCTCTACAGATACGCAGTATTTT.

V and J are TRBV7-9 and TRBJ2-1, with 9 bases fitting TRBD2. Trimming cost V 1 base and J 15 bases; bases outside gene matches: 7. Germline V CDR1 and CDR2: SEHNR, FQNEAQ (reference sequence). The CDR3 contains 13 residues. CDR3 region: CASSLGLAGHGFF. CDR3 coding DNA: TGTGCCAGCAGCTTAGGCCTAGCGGGGCATGGGTTCTTC.

This sequence joins TRBV6-5 and TRBJ2-2; perhaps TRBD1 as D (5 bases). Trimming removed 6 bases from V and 5 bases from J, with 16 bases in between. There are 15 residues in the CDR3. CDR1 is MNHEY and CDR2 is SVGAGI in the germline V gene. The CDR3: CASSPMGLGTGELFF. The CDR3 DNA reads TGTGCCAGCAGCCCCATGGGGCTAGGTACCGGGGAGCTGTTTTTT.